The present T cell receptor beta chain was sequenced within a study of Tregs in tolerant kidney transplant recipients (dated by TCRdb to between 2018 and 2021). Notes on the research overall: The study used TCRbeta sequencing to identify donor-specific regulatory T cells before combined kidney and bone marrow transplantation, then tracked those cells after transplant. In a few healthy controls, several methods of expanding Tregs specific for an allogeneic donor were compared by TCRbeta repertoire sequencing.

Trimming takes 4 bases from V and 5 bases from J, and the germline ends sit 16 bases apart. The CDR3 runs 14 residues from the cysteine to the phenylalanine. Here the CDR3 DNA is all that survives: 42 bases in frame from base 1. The CDR1 and CDR2 encoded by the germline V gene are SGHRS and YFSETQ. What the work shows at the level of the full study, not this receptor alone: The most biologically relevant and donor-specific TCRbeta repertoire appeared to be identified by expanding Tregs with activated donor B cells. Because the study included only a small number of patients, the results must be confirmed in larger populations and under other immunosuppression protocols. Biological reproducibility was not directly addressed, though technical replication error appeared minimal.

Thawed PBMCs were FACS-sorted into unstimulated Tregs (CD4+CD25+CD127-), CD4+ non-Tregs (CD4+CD25-), CD4 cells and CD8 cells. Blood from healthy controls was obtained either as purchased buffy coats or from healthy volunteers. Healthy control blood was processed by Ficoll density gradient to PBMCs and cryopreserved; patient PBMCs were collected before and after transplant. Genomic DNA was extracted from sorted cells with the QIAGEN DNeasy Blood and Tissue Kit for TCRbeta CDR3 sequencing. High-throughput TCRbeta CDR3 sequencing, including PCR amplification with bias correction and internal controls, was performed commercially through immunoSEQ. The original methods were these. Unique productive TCRbeta sequences were defined by CDR3 nucleotide sequence when primers matched and otherwise by CDR3 amino acid sequence together with Vbeta and Jbeta genes. To correct sorting error, sequences shared between sorted populations at a frequency ratio of 2:1 or less were removed; the rest were assigned to the higher population. A sequence was defined as donor-reactive if the sequence was expanded at least 5-fold in CFSE-low cells compared with unstimulated cells and had a frequency of at least 0.01% in CFSE-low cells. Jensen-Shannon divergence calculated on the top 100 TCRbeta sequences ranked by frequency was used to measure repertoire divergence. For samples with multiple sequencing runs, sorting error was corrected separately for each run before the runs were pooled. TCRdb's version of the immuneACCESS table is confined to in-frame rearrangements and falls short of the full clone set. An unresolved V gene accounts for under half of the shortfall where checked; the remainder is of unknown origin. V and J calls and clone size come straight from that table; D and trimming were deduced from the DNA. The table for this sample lists about 240,000 clones; about 80% of them were counted only once. The ten largest clonotypes hold around 0.64% of the sample.

Details on this clone: Its recognized antigen is unknown. No much larger clonotype is one base removed from it; base qualities were not supplied.

The sequenced sample was CD4+ T cells from blood. This TCR was sampled from a human donor in good health. The V and J genes are TRBV5-1 and TRBJ2-7, with a weak D call of TRBD2 (6 bases match). The nucleotide sequence is TGCGCCAGCAGCCGCAGTGCGGGGCAAGACGAGCAGTACTTC. Its amino acids are CASSRSAGQDEQYF.